A single T cell receptor beta chain is shown here with its context. Its antigen is not identified. Clones were sequenced by immunoSEQ multiplex PCR, and TCRdb holds only the in-frame ones, with some missing. The sample yields fewer than 2,000 clones, under 25% seen once. CDR3 length: 13 residues. Germline CDR1 SGDLS, CDR2 YYNGEE. V was shortened by 4 bases and J by 7 bases, with 15 bases between the two germline ends. The data stem from a study of T cells in localized non-small cell lung cancer. Study-wide results and caveats: Longer overall survival associated with higher blood T cell density; shorter survival with higher adjacent-lung clonality. The highest T cell clonality was in uninvolved adjacent lung, above tumor. Detection in adjacent lung was observed for a median around 50 of the top 100 tumor clones.

In each case, adjacent lung free of atypia was taken at least 2 cm from the tumor margin. The chain recombines TRBV9 with TRBJ2-7; D uncertain. The sample was normal lung tissue next to the tumor, taken before any cancer treatment. This receptor was identified in a woman aged 35 to 70 with stage I lung adenocarcinoma. The CDR3 loop is CASSPRPATEQYF. The CDR3 DNA follows: TGTGCCAGCAGCCCCCGACCCGCGACGGAGCAGTACTTC.